The clone carrying this TCR beta chain was picked up many times. TCR beta CDR3 region amplification was performed from RNA transcripts. HTBI primers drove first-round RT-PCR of the TCR CDR3. TCRdb reprocessed the multiplex PCR reads via MiXCR and lists one record per CDR3 protein. The sample shows nearly 600,000 distinct CDR3 sequences, approximately 13% of them seen only once. The sample is drawn from a study of T cells in Graves' hyperthyroidism and ophthalmopathy. V shed 7 bases and J shed 3 bases, with 6 bases lying between them. The CDR3 length is 11 residues. Germline-derived CDR1 and CDR2 are SGHVS and FQNEAQ. Predating any ophthalmopathy symptoms, the blood sample was taken at first hyperthyroidism diagnosis.

Material: blood. The clonotype was recovered from a woman aged 25 to 39 with Graves' hyperthyroidism that later progressed to Graves' ophthalmopathy. This rearrangement joins TRBV7-8 to TRBJ1-1, with unresolved D. The CDR3 reads CASTDYTEAFF. DNA for the CDR3: TGTGCCAGCACCGATTACACTGAAGCTTTCTTT. Based on the CDR3 plus reference TRBV7-8 and TRBJ1-1, the full variable domain is GAGVSQSPRYKVAKRGQDVALRCDPISGHVSLFWYQQALGQGPEFLTYFQNEAQLDKSGLPSDRFFAERPEGSVSTLKIQRTQQEDSAVYLCASTDYTEAFFGQGTRLTVV.